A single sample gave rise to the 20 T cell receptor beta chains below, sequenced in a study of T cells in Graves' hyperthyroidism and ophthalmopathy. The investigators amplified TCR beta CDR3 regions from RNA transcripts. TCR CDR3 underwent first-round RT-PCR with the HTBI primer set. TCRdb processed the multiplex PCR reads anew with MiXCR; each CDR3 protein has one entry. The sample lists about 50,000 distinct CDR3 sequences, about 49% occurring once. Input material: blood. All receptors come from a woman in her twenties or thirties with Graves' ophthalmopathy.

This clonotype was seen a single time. CDR3 region: CASSVEGAGDPRLLTF. As DNA, the CDR3 is TGTGCCAGCAGCGTAGAAGGGGCGGGGGACCCAAGGCTCCTGACTTTC. The V call is TRBV9, the J call TRBJ2-6; 7 bases fit TRBD2. Germline V CDR1 and CDR2: SGDLS, YYNGEE. Trimming took 0 bases from V and 14 from J; bases not matched to a gene: 14. The CDR3 spans 16 residues.

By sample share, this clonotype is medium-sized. CDR3 nucleotides: TGCGCCAGCGGCGATCCCTACGAGCAGTACTTC. The encoded protein is CASGDPYEQYF. V usage is TRBV10-1 and J usage is TRBJ2-7; D gene uncertain. The CDR3 loop spans 11 amino acids. Germline V gene lookup returns CDR1 WNHNN and CDR2 SYGVQD (reference sequence). V lost 8 bases and J 2 bases, leaving 7 bases between the germline ends.

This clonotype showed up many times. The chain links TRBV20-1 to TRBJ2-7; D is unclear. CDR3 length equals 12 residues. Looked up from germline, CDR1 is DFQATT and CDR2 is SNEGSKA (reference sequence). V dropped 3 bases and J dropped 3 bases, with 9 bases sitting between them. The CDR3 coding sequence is TGCAGTGCTAGTTGGGTTTTCTACGAGCAGTACTTC. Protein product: CSASWVFYEQYF.

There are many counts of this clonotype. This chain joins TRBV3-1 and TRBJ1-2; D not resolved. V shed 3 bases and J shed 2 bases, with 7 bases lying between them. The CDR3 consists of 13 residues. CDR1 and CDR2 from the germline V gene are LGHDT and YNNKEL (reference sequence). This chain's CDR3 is CASSQSQNYGYTF. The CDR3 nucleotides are TGTGCCAGCAGCCAGAGTCAGAACTATGGCTACACCTTC.

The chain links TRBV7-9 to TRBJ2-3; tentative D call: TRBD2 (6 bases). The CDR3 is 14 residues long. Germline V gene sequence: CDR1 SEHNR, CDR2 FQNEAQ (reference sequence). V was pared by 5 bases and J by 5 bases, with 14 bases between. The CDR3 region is CASSKAGSGDTQYF. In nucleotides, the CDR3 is TGTGCCAGCAGCAAAGCGGGTAGCGGAGATACGCAGTATTTT.

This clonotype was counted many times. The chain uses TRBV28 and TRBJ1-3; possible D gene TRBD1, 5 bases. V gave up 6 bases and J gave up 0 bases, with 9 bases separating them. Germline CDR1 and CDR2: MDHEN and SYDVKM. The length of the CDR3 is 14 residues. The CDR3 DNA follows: TGTGCCAGCAGAGGGGAGGGCTCTGGAAACACCATATATTTT. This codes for CASRGEGSGNTIYF.

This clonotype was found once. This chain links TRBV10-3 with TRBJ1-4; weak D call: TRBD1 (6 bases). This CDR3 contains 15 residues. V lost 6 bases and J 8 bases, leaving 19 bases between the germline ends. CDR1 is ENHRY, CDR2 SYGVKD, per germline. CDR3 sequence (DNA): TGTGCCATCAGGACAGGAACCGACAATGGCGAAAAACTGTTTTTT. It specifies CAIRTGTDNGEKLFF.

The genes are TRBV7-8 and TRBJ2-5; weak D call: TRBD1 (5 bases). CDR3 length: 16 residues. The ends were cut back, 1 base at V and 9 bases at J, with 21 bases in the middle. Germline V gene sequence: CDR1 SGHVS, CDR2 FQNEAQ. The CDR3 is CASSLVGAYSNQPQYF. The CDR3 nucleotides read TGTGCCAGCAGCTTAGTAGGGGCTTATAGCAATCAGCCCCAGTACTTC.

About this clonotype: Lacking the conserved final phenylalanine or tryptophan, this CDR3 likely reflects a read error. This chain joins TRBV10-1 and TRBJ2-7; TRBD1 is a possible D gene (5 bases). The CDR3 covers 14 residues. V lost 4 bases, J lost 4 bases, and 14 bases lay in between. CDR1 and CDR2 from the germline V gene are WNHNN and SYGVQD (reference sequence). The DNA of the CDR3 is TGCGCCAGCAGTGGGCGGCCAGGGCATTACGAGCAGTACCTC. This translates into CASSGRPGHYEQYL.

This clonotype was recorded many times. The CDR3 DNA follows: TGTGCCAGTAGTAGATGGGGTTCCTCCTACAATGAGCAGTTCTTC. As protein: CASSRWGSSYNEQFF. The chain recombines TRBV19 with TRBJ2-1; D remains unclear. Germline CDR1 is LNHDA and CDR2 is SQIVND (reference sequence). This CDR3 is built from 15 residues. V was clipped by 4 bases and J by 0 bases, with 10 bases between them.

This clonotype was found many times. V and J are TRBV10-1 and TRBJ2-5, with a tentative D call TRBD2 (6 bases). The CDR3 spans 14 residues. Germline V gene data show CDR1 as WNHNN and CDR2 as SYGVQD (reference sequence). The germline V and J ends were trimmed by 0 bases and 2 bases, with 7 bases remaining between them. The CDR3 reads CASSESAGQETQYF. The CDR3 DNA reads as TGCGCCAGCAGTGAGTCGGCGGGGCAAGAGACCCAGTACTTC.

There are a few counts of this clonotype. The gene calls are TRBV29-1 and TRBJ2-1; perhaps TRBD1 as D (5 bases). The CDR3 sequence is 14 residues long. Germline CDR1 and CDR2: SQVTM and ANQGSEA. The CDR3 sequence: CSLRAGHNYNEQFF. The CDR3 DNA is TGCAGTTTAAGGGCAGGGCACAACTACAATGAGCAGTTCTTC.

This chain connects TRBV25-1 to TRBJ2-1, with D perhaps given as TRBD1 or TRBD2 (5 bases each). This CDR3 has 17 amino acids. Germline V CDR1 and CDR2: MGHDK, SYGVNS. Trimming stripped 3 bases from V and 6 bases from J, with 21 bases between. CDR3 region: CASSELNGTARSNEQFF. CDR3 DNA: TGTGCCAGCAGTGAGTTAAATGGGACGGCAAGGTCCAATGAGCAGTTCTTC.

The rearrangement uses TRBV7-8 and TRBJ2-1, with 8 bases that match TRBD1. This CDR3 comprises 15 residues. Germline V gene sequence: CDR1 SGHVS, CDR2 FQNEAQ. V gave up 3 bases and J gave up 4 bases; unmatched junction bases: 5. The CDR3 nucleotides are TGTGCCAGCAGCTTGGGGACAGGATTATACAATGAGCAGTTCTTC. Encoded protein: CASSLGTGLYNEQFF.

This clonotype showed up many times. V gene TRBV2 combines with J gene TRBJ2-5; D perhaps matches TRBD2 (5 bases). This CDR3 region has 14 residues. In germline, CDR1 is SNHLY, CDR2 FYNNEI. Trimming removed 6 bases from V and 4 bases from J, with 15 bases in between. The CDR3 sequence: CASSAKSRGETQYF. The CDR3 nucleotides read TGTGCCAGCAGCGCTAAGAGCCGGGGAGAGACCCAGTACTTC.

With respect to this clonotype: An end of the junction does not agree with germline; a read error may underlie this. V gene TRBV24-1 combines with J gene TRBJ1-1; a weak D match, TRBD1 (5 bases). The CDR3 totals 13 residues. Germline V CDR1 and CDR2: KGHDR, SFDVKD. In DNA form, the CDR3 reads TGTGCCACCAGTGATTTTCGGGGGACGGAAGCTTCCTTT. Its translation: CATSDFRGTEASF.

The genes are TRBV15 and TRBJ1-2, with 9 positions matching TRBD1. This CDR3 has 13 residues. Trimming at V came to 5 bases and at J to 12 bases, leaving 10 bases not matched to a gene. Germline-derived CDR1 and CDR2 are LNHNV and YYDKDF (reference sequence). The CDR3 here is CATSGGTGGGNTF. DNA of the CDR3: TGTGCCACCAGCGGCGGAACAGGGGGCGGAAACACCTTC.

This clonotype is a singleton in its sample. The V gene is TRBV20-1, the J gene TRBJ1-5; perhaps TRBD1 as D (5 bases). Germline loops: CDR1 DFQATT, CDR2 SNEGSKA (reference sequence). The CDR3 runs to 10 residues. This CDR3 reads CRAGVVYEHF. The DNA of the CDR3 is TGCAGGGCGGGGGTGGTCTACGAGCATTTT.

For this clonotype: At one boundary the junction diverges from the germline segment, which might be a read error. The CDR3 DNA reads as TGCGCCAGCAGTTTAGACAGGGGGCGCTTCGGAAAACTGTCTTTT. Amino acids: CASSLDRGRFGKLSF. The rearrangement links TRBV2 to TRBJ1-4; 10 bases are a match to TRBD1. The CDR3 loop spans 15 amino acids. Per germline, CDR1 SNHLY and CDR2 FYNNEI.

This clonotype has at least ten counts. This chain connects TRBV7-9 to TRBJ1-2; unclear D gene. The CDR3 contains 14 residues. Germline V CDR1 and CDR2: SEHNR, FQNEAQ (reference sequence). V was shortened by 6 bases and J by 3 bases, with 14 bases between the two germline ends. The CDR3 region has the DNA TGTGCCAGCAGAGGCGTGGGGTGGGACTATGGCTACACCTTC. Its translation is CASRGVGWDYGYTF.